A single T cell receptor (beta chain) is shown here with its context. Its specificity is unknown. Germline loops: CDR1 MDHEN, CDR2 SYDVKM. This CDR3 region has 14 residues. With V trimmed by 8 bases and J by 4 bases, 6 bases remained unmatched. The sample comes from a study of cytomegalovirus exposure and HLA in healthy donors. General study findings and limits: Reported results showed that the classifier diagnosed cytomegalovirus status with high specificity and sensitivity. The authors listed over 150 TCR beta chains as cytomegalovirus-associated. According to a subsequent analysis, TCR clusters identified in the first cohort showed a tendency to co-occur across the 100 to 150 validation repertoires. TCR sequences were mostly rare, though some public TCRs occurred in many donors.

Repertoires were generated with immunoSEQ multiplex PCR, while TCRdb's copy carries only in-frame clones and drops some. The repertoire has fewer than 150,000 clones, 88% of them found once; the top ten carry about 1.8%. This TCR was recovered from a man between 18 and 29 years old in good health and CMV-seronegative. Input material: PBMCs. The rearrangement joins TRBV28 to TRBJ1-2; 11 nucleotides match TRBD1. The CDR3 region is CASLAGQGVYGYTF. CDR3 coding DNA: TGTGCCAGCCTTGCGGGACAGGGGGTCTATGGCTACACCTTC.